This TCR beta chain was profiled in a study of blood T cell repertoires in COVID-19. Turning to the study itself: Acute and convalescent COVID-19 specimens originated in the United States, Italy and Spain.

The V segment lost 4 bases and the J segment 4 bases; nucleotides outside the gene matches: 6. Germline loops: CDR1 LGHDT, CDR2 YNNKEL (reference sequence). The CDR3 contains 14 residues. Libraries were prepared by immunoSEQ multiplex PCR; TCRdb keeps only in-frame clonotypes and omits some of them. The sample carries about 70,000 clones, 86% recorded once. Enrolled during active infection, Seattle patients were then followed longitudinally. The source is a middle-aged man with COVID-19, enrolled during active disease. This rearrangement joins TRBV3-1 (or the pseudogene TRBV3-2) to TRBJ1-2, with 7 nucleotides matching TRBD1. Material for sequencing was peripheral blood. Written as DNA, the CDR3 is TGTGCCAGCAGCCCACAGGGGAGTAGCTATGGCTACACCTTC. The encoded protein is CASSPQGSSYGYTF.